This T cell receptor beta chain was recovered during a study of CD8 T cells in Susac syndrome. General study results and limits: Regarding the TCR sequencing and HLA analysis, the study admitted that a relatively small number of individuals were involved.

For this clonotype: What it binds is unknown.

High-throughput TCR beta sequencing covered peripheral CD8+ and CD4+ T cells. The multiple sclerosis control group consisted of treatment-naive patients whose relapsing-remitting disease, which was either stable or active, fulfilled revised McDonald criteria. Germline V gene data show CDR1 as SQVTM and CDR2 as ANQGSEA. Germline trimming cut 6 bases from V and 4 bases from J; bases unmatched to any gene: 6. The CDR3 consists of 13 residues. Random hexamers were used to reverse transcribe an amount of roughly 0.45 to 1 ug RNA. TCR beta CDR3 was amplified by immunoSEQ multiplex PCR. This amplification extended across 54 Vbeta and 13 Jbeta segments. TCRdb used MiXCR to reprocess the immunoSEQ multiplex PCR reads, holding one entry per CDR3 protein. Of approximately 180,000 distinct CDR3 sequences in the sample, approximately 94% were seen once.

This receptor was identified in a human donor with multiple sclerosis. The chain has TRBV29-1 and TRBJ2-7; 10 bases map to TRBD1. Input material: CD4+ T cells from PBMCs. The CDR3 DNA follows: TGCAGCGTGAGGACAGGGGGACAATACGAGCAGTACTTC. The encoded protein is CSVRTGGQYEQYF.